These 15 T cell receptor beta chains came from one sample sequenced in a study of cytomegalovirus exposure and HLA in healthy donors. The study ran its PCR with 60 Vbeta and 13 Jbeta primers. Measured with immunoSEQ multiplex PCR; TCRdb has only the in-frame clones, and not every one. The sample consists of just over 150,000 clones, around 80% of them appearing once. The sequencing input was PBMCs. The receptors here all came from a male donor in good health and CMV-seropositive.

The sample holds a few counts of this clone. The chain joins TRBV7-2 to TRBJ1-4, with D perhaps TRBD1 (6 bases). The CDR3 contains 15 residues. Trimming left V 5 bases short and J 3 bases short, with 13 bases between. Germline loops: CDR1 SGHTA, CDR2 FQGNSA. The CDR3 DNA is TGTGCCAGCAGCCTCTCACAGGGTTCTAATGAAAAACTGTTTTTT. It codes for CASSLSQGSNEKLFF.

The DNA for the CDR3 is TGTGCCTGGAGTGTTGGGCAGGAGACCCAGTACTTC. Translated: CAWSVGQETQYF. The chain employs TRBV30 and TRBJ2-5; D unresolved. This CDR3 is 12 amino acids long. Germline CDR1 is GTSNPN and CDR2 is SVGIG (reference sequence). V was shortened by 0 bases and J by 5 bases, with 7 bases between the two germline ends.

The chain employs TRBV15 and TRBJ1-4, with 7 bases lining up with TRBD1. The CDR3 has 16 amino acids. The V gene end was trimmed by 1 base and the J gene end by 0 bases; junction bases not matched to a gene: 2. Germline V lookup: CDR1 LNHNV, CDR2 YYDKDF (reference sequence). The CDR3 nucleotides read TGTGCCACCAGCAGAGCAACAGGGGCAACTAATGAAAAACTGTTTTTT. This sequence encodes CATSRATGATNEKLFF.

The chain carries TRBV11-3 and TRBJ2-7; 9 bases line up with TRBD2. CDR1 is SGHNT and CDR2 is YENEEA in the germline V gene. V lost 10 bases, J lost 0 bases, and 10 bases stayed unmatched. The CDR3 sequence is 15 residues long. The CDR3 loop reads CATRIAGDLSYEQYF. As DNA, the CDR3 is TGTGCCACCCGTATAGCGGGAGACCTCTCCTACGAGCAGTACTTC.

The CDR3 sequence is CASSYGTGDQPQHF. The CDR3, as DNA: TGTGCCAGCAGTTATGGGACAGGGGATCAGCCCCAGCATTTT. The genes are TRBV6-5 and TRBJ1-5; the match to TRBD1 covers 10 bases. The ends lost 3 bases at V and 5 bases at J; junction bases unmatched: 1. CDR3 length equals 14 residues. Germline CDR1 MNHEY, CDR2 SVGAGI.

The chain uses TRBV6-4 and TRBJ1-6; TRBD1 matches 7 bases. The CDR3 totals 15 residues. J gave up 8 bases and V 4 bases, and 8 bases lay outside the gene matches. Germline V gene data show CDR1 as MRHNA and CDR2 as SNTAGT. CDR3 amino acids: CASSARQGTHSPLHF. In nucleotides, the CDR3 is TGTGCCAGCAGTGCCAGACAGGGTACGCATTCACCCCTCCACTTT.

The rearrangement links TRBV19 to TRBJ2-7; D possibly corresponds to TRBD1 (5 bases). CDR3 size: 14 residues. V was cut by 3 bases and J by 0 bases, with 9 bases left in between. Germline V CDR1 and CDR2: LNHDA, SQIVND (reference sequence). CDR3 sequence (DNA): TGTGCCAGTAGTATGACAGTAGACTCCTACGAGCAGTACTTC. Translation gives CASSMTVDSYEQYF.

CDR3 sequence reads: CALEGTGVFF. The CDR3 bases are TGTGCCTTGGAGGGGACAGGGGTGTTTTTT. The chain uses TRBV30 and TRBJ1-4; 10 bases map to TRBD1. CDR1 is GTSNPN and CDR2 is SVGIG in the germline V gene (reference sequence). The CDR3 has 10 residues. The J segment lost 15 bases and the V segment lost 7 bases, leaving 5 bases of the junction unmatched.

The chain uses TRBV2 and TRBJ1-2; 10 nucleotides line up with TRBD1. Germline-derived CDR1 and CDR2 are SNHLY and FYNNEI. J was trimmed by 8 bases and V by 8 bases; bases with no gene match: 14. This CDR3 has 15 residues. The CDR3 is CASSIHPGTGEGYTF. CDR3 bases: TGTGCCAGCTCTATACACCCGGGGACAGGGGAAGGCTACACCTTC.

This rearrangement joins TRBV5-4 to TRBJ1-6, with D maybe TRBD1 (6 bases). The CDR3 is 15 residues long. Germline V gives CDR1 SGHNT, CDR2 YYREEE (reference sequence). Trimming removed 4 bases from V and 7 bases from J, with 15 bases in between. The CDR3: CASSGVTGENSPLHF. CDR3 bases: TGTGCCAGCAGCGGCGTGACAGGAGAGAATTCACCCCTCCACTTT.

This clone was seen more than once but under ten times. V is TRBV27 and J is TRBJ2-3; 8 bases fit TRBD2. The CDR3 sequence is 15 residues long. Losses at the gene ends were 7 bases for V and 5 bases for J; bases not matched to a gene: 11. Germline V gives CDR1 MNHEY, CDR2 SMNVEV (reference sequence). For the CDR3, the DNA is TGTGCCAGCATTTCGTCGGGAGGGTGGGGAGATACGCAGTATTTT. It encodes CASISSGGWGDTQYF.

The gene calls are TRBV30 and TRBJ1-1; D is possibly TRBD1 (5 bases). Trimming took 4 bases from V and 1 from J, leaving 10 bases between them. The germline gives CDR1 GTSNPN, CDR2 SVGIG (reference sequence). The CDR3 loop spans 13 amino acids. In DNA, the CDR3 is TGTGCCTGGAAACAGGAGAGGAACACTGAAGCTTTCTTT. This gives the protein CAWKQERNTEAFF. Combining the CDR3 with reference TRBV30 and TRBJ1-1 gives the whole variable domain SQTIHQWPATLVQPVGSPLSLECTVEGTSNPNLYWYRQAAGRGLQLLFYSVGIGQISSEVPQNLSASRPQDRQFILSSKKLLLSDSGFYLCAWKQERNTEAFFGQGTRLTVV.

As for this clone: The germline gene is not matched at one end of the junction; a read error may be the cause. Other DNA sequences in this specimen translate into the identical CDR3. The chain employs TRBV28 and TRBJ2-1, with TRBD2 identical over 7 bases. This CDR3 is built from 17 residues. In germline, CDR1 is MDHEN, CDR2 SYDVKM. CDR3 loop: CASSPPRLAASYNEQFF. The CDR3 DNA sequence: TGTGCTAGCAGCCCCCCCAGACTAGCCGCCTCCTACAATGAGCAGTTCTTC. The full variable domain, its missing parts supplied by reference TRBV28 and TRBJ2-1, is DVKVTQSSRYLVKRTGEKVFLECVQDMDHENMFWYRQDPGLGLRLIYFSYDVKMKEKGDIPEGYSVSREKKERFSLILESASTNQTSMYLCASSPPRLAASYNEQFFGPGTRLTVL.

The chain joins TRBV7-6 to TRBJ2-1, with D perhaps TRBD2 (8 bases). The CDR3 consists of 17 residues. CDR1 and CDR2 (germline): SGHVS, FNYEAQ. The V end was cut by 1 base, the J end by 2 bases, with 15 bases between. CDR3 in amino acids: CASSLGTGGGPYNEQFF. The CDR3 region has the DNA TGTGCCAGCAGCTTAGGAACGGGAGGGGGCCCCTACAATGAGCAGTTCTTC.

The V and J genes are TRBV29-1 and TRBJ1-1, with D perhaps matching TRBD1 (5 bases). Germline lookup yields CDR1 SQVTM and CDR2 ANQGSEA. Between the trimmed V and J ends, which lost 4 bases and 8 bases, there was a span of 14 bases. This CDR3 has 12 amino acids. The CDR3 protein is CSVGQGQREAFF. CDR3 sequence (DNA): TGCAGCGTTGGGCAGGGTCAGAGAGAAGCTTTCTTT.